This T cell receptor beta chain came from a study of cytomegalovirus exposure and HLA in healthy donors. On this clone itself: The antigen is undetermined.

CDR1 and CDR2 (germline): MDHEN, SYDVKM. Trimming cost V 10 bases and J 5 bases; bases outside gene matches: 3. This CDR3 contains 12 residues. PCR employed 60 Vbeta and 13 Jbeta primers. The method was immunoSEQ multiplex PCR; TCRdb's version includes in-frame clones alone and lacks a portion of them. This table has 110,000 to 150,000 clones, roughly 83% appearing once. General study findings and limits: In a later analysis, about 17,000 TCR beta sequences were associated with HLA alleles at 0.05 false discovery rate. Evidence from a later analysis indicated that most CMV-associated TCR beta chains looked HLA-restricted. Some highly shared sequence variants likely arose as a pipeline artifact. Later analysis found that TCR beta chains associated with HLA were more clonally expanded than other, equally common chains.

The sequencing sample was made of PBMCs. This sequence originates from a female donor in good health and CMV-seronegative. The chain has TRBV28 and TRBJ1-4; TRBD1 agrees at 8 bases. CDR3 bases: TGTGCCACAGGGGGCGGAAATGAAAAACTGTTTTTT. The encoded protein is CATGGGNEKLFF.